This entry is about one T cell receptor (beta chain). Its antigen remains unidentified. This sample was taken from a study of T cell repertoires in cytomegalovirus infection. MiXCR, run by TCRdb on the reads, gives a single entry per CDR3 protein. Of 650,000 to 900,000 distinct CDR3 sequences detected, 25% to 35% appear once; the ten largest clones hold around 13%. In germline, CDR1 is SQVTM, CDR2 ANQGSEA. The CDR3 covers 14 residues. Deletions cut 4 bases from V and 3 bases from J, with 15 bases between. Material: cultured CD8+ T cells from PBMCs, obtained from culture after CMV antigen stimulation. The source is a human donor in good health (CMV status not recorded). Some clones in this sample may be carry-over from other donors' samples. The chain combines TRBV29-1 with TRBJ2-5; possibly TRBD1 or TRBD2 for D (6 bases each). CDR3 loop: CSVAGGHLEETQYF. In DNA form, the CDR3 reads TGCAGCGTTGCCGGGGGACATCTAGAAGAGACCCAGTACTTC.